This TCR beta chain stems from a study of blood T cell repertoires in COVID-19. Across the study: Italy, Spain and the United States were the sources of the convalescent and acute COVID-19 samples. T cells, B-cell-depleted T cells, or PBMCs supplied cDNA or gDNA.

Trimming removed 3 bases from V and 0 bases from J, with 12 bases in between. Germline V gene data show CDR1 as DFQATT and CDR2 as SNEGSKA (reference sequence). The CDR3 runs 15 residues. Profiled with immunoSEQ multiplex PCR; TCRdb holds only in-frame clones, not every one. Of just over 250,000 clones listed, 88% are singletons. Specimen: peripheral blood. The V gene is TRBV20-1, the J gene TRBJ2-4; possible D gene TRBD2, 5 bases. The source is a man between 60 and 75 years old who had recovered from COVID-19. In DNA, the CDR3 is TGCAGTGCTAGTAGCGCGAGCTTAGCCAAAAACATTCAGTACTTC. It is translated as CSASSASLAKNIQYF.